Described below is a single T cell receptor (beta chain) sequence and its context. This sample was included in a study of CD8 T cells in Susac syndrome. The RNA, about 0.5 to 1 ug, was put through reverse transcription using random hexamers. TCRdb reprocessed the immunoSEQ multiplex PCR reads via MiXCR and lists one record per CDR3 protein. Of under 200,000 distinct CDR3 sequences in the sample, more than 85% were seen once. The germline V gene has CDR1 MDHEN and CDR2 SYDVKM. V trimming: 6 bases; J trimming: 3 bases; junction bases outside the gene matches: 9. This CDR3 contains 18 residues. Sequencing was carried out using CD4+ T cells from PBMCs. The sequence was collected from a human donor with Susac syndrome. The gene calls are TRBV28 and TRBJ2-3; the match to TRBD2 covers 16 bases. The CDR3 reads CASSSGTSGRAVTDTQYF. The CDR3 DNA follows: TGTGCCAGCAGCTCCGGGACTAGCGGGAGGGCCGTGACAGATACGCAGTATTTT.